What follows is one T cell receptor beta chain and its context. What it recognizes is unknown. The length of the CDR3 is 14 residues. J was trimmed by 5 bases and V by 4 bases; bases with no gene match: 5. This sample is drawn from a study of monozygotic twins with cystic fibrosis. Study summary: Library input was three micrograms of fragmented DNA, with approximately 15 PCR cycles. Study-wide results and limits: Monozygotic CF twin pairs shared significantly more nucleotide-identical clonotypes than unrelated CF individuals did. Low clonality (median 0.0095) suggested a mostly naive repertoire.

Assay used: immunoSEQ multiplex PCR; TCRdb lists only in-frame clones, some missing. The profile covers approximately 13,000 clones, with more than 80% appearing a single time and about 0.73% taken by the ten largest. The sequence was obtained from a boy aged 5-17 years with cystic fibrosis. The chain has TRBV23-1 and TRBJ1-5; 7 bases are a match to TRBD1. TRBV23-1 is flagged as an ORF with uncertain function. The specimen was blood. The CDR3 DNA follows: TGCGCCAGCAGTCCGGGACAGTGCGATCAGCCCCAGCATTTT. This sequence encodes CASSPGQCDQPQHF.